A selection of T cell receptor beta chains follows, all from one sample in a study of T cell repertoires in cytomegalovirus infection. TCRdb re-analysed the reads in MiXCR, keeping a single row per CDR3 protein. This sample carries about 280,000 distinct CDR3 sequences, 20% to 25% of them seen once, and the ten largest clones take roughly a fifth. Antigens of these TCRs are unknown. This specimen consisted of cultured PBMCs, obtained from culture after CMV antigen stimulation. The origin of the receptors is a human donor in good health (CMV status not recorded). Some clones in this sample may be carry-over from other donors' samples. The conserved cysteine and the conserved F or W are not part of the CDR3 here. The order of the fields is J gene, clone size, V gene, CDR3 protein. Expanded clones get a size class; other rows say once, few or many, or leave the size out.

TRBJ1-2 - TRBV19 ATRKGDYGYT
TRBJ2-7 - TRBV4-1 ASSVRFTGQGYEQY
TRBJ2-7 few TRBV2 ASLRALQQY
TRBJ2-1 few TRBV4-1 ASSRATSGSVSYNEQF
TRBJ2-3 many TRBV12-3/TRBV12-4 ASSPRGGGNTQY
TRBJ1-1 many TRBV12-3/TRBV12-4 ASSPTGSIANTEAF
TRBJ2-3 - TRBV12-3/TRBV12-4 ASTLGGNTQY
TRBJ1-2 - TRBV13 ASSLMGQHYGYT
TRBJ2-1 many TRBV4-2 ASSQEGGASGYNEQF
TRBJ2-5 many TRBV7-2 ASSSLRTVQETQY
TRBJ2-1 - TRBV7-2 ASSFSPKYNEQF
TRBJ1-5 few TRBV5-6 ASSSSGQTDQPQH